The next 25 T cell receptor beta chains were all read from a single sample in a study of T cell clonality in common variable immunodeficiency. Findings of the study overall: Reportedly, TCR beta sequences from common variable immunodeficiency showed fewer deletions and N-nucleotide insertions.

Sequenced by immunoSEQ multiplex PCR; TCRdb stores in-frame clones only, minus some. The data show about 34,000 clones, with none appearing a single time. Their recognized antigens are unknown. The sample taken for sequencing was peripheral blood mononuclear cells. These receptors originate from a human donor with common variable immunodeficiency.

A note on this clone: Read coverage stops 3 residues before the CDR3 terminus; the germline J gene supplies the remainder. This chain connects TRBV2 to TRBJ1-2; the match to TRBD1 covers 7 bases. Germline lookup yields CDR1 SNHLY and CDR2 FYNNEI. V was clipped by 4 bases and J by 1 base; unmatched bases: 3. The CDR3 sequence is 14 residues long. This CDR3 reads CASSGAGGNYGYTF. CDR3 DNA, as far as it was read: TGTGCCAGCAGTGGAGCAGGGGGTAACTATGGC.

This clone was counted a few times. Read data end 3 residues before the CDR3 end; the end is taken from the germline J gene. V usage is TRBV5-6 and J usage is TRBJ2-5; perhaps TRBD1 as D (6 bases). The CDR3 loop spans 14 amino acids. V dropped 3 bases and J dropped 4 bases, with 13 bases sitting between them. CDR1 and CDR2 (germline): SGHDT, YYEEEE. The sequenced CDR3 bases are TGTGCCAGCAGCTGGCTGGGGGCTGGAGAGACC. Encoded protein: CASSWLGAGET. The whole CDR3 sequence is CASSWLGAGETQYF. Filled out from reference TRBV5-6 and TRBJ2-5, the complete variable domain reads DAGVTQSPTHLIKTRGQQVTLRCSPKSGHDTVSWYQQALGQGPQFIFQYYEEEERQRGNFPDRFSGHQFPNYSSELNVNALLLGDSALYLCASSWLGAGETQYFGPGTRLLVL.

There are a few counts of this clone. The DNA ends 3 residues before the CDR3 does, and the rest of the CDR3 is filled in from the germline J gene. This chain uses TRBV29-1 with TRBJ2-7; D is possibly TRBD1 (6 bases). Germline-derived CDR1 and CDR2 are SQVTM and ANQGSEA. The germline V and J ends were trimmed by 0 bases and 1 base, with 7 bases remaining between them. This CDR3 is 13 amino acids long. Here the CDR3 reads CSVEDDRSYEQYF. The CDR3 bases that were read are TGCAGCGTTGAAGACGACAGGTCCTACGAG.

At least ten counts were recorded for this clone. Read coverage stops 3 residues before the CDR3 terminus; the germline J gene supplies the remainder. J is TRBJ2-5 and V is TRBV5-1, with 15 positions matching TRBD2. This CDR3 is 17 amino acids long. The germline V gene encodes CDR1 SGHRS and CDR2 YFSETQ. Germline trimming cut 4 bases from V and 5 bases from J; bases unmatched to any gene: 9. The covered CDR3 bases are TGCGCCAGCAGCGCACGGACTAGCGGGAGGGCCGGGGAGACC. Translating gives CASSARTSGRAGET. The whole CDR3 region reads CASSARTSGRAGETQYF.

This clone appeared many times. Read data end 3 residues before the CDR3 end; the end is taken from the germline J gene. This chain links TRBV28 with TRBJ2-7, with TRBD1 as a possible D gene (5 bases). Germline CDR1 MDHEN, CDR2 SYDVKM. Trimming pared 5 bases from V and 3 bases from J, leaving 11 bases between. The length of the CDR3 is 13 residues. The CDR3 bases that were read are TGTGCCAGCAGTCCAGGGTTGAACTACGAG. The encoded protein is CASSPGLNYE. Given in full, the CDR3 is CASSPGLNYEQYF.

Remarks on this clone: The read ends 3 residues shy of where the CDR3 ends; the end is completed using the germline J gene. The gene calls are TRBV5-1 and TRBJ2-7; TRBD1 is a possible D gene (6 bases). V lost 2 bases and J 4 bases, leaving 16 bases between the germline ends. Germline CDR1 SGHRS, CDR2 YFSETQ. The CDR3 consists of 15 residues. CDR3 region: CASSFSQGRRYEQYF. The DNA read from the CDR3 is TGCGCCAGCAGCTTCTCTCAGGGGAGAAGGTACGAG.

This clone occurred a few times. The read ends 3 residues shy of where the CDR3 ends; the end is completed using the germline J gene. The rearrangement links TRBV19 to TRBJ2-3, with 7 bases lining up with TRBD1. Germline V lookup: CDR1 LNHDA, CDR2 SQIVND (reference sequence). V lost 7 bases to trimming and J lost 1 base; unmatched junction nucleotides: 2. This CDR3 contains 13 residues. CDR3 bases read: TGTGCCAGTAAGAGGGGGCGCACAGATACG. Amino acid sequence: CASKRGRTDT. The entire CDR3 protein is CASKRGRTDTQYF.

Comments on this clone: Coverage ceases 3 residues before the CDR3 finishes, and the germline J gene fills in the end. This rearrangement joins TRBV20-1 to TRBJ2-1; 8 nucleotides align to TRBD2. Germline V gene data show CDR1 as DFQATT and CDR2 as SNEGSKA (reference sequence). This CDR3 region has 15 residues. The trim removed 0 bases at V and 2 bases at J, leaving 3 bases unmatched. The part of the CDR3 DNA that was read is TGCAGTGCTAGAGAACCGGGACTAGCCTACAATGAG. Its translation: CSAREPGLAYNE. The complete CDR3 sequence is CSAREPGLAYNEQFF.

This clone was recorded a few times. The DNA ends 3 residues before the CDR3 does, and the rest of the CDR3 is filled in from the germline J gene. V usage is TRBV7-2 and J usage is TRBJ1-1, with TRBD1 as a possible D gene (5 bases). Trimming took off 1 base at V and 6 bases at J, with 9 bases between the two ends. Germline V gives CDR1 SGHTA, CDR2 FQGNSA. The CDR3 contains 13 residues. Partial CDR3 DNA: TGTGCCAGCAGCTTAGAAGGGGTATCTGAA. Translation gives CASSLEGVSE. The whole CDR3 is CASSLEGVSEAFF.

In its sample, this clone was seen a few times. The read stops 3 residues short of the end of the CDR3; the missing end is completed from the germline J gene. The J gene is TRBJ2-1, the V gene TRBV19; maybe TRBD2 (7 bases). The CDR3 sequence is 14 residues long. V lost 0 bases and J lost 9, with 12 bases in between. Germline assignment: CDR1 LNHDA and CDR2 SQIVND (reference sequence). The CDR3 is CASSIDWGGGEQFF. The DNA read from the CDR3 is TGTGCCAGTAGTATAGATTGGGGAGGGGGTGAG.

Of note for this clone: The DNA ends 3 residues before the CDR3 does, and the rest of the CDR3 is filled in from the germline J gene. The chain carries TRBV19 and TRBJ2-3; D might be TRBD1 (6 bases). The CDR3 length is 19 residues. Germline CDR1 is LNHDA and CDR2 is SQIVND (reference sequence). Deletions cut 4 bases from V and 2 bases from J, with 25 bases between. The CDR3 region is CASSTDRTTGSRITDTQYF. The sequenced CDR3 bases are TGTGCCAGTAGTACAGACCGAACGACAGGCAGCCGGATCACAGATACG.

This clone was observed many times. The CDR3 end lies 3 residues beyond the end of the read and is filled in from the germline J gene. The rearrangement joins TRBV2 to TRBJ1-1, with D possibly matching TRBD1 (5 bases). Trimming left V 6 bases short and J 0 bases short, with 8 bases between. Germline V gene lookup returns CDR1 SNHLY and CDR2 FYNNEI. This CDR3 comprises 13 residues. The CDR3: CASRGGLNTEAFF. The CDR3 DNA, read in part, is TGTGCCAGCAGGGGGGGACTGAACACTGAA.

This clone was detected ten times or more. The read ends 3 residues shy of where the CDR3 ends; the end is completed using the germline J gene. The V gene is TRBV2, the J gene TRBJ2-1; 7 nucleotides align to TRBD1. The germline CDR1 and CDR2 sequences are SNHLY and FYNNEI. Trimming took 7 bases from V and 5 from J; bases not matched to a gene: 5. The CDR3 length is 13 residues. The DNA read from the CDR3 is TGTGCCAGCACTGTGACAGGGAACAATGAG. It is translated as CASTVTGNNE. Given in full, the CDR3 is CASTVTGNNEQFF.

This clone was recorded at least ten times. Read data end 3 residues before the CDR3 end; the end is taken from the germline J gene. The chain combines TRBV6-2 or TRBV6-3 with TRBJ2-3, with 9 bases lining up with TRBD2. This CDR3 contains 14 residues. Looked up from germline, CDR1 is MNHEY and CDR2 is SVGEGT. V trimming: 0 bases; J trimming: 6 bases; junction bases outside the gene matches: 1. The CDR3 loop reads CASSYSSGSDTQYF. CDR3 DNA (partial): TGTGCCAGCAGTTACTCTAGCGGGAGTGATACG.

This clone has only a few counts. With the read ending 3 residues before the CDR3 end, the germline J gene is used to fill in that end. The chain has TRBV19 and TRBJ2-2, with 8 bases aligning to TRBD1. Germline values: CDR1 LNHDA, CDR2 SQIVND (reference sequence). The J segment lost 6 bases and the V segment lost 2 bases, leaving 2 bases of the junction unmatched. The CDR3 contains 14 residues. The CDR3 loop reads CASSIQGAAGELFF. The CDR3 bases that were read are TGTGCCAGTAGTATACAGGGGGCCGCCGGGGAG.

This clone was observed a handful of times. The read terminates 3 residues before the CDR3 end, so the remaining end is supplied by the germline J gene. The chain couples TRBV11-2 to TRBJ2-5; D may be TRBD1 or TRBD2 (6 bases each). CDR3 length equals 15 residues. V lost 5 bases and J 2 bases, leaving 15 bases between the germline ends. Germline values: CDR1 SGHAT, CDR2 FQNNGV. The CDR3 region is CASSQITGRQETQYF. The DNA read from the CDR3 is TGTGCCAGCAGCCAAATCACAGGGAGGCAAGAGACC. Using reference TRBV11-2 and TRBJ2-5 for the parts outside the CDR3, the full variable domain is EAGVAQSPRYKIIEKRQSVAFWCNPISGHATLYWYQQILGQGPKLLIQFQNNGVVDDSQLPKDRFSAERLKGVDSTLKIQPAKLEDSAVYLCASSQITGRQETQYFGPGTRLLVL.

This clone was counted at least ten times. The read ends 3 residues early relative to the CDR3; the germline J gene fills the gap. The chain recombines TRBV7-3 with TRBJ2-1, with TRBD2 identical over 11 bases. Germline V gene lookup returns CDR1 SGHTA and CDR2 FQGTGA. The CDR3 runs to 19 residues. V shed 1 base, J shed 0 bases, and the junction held 8 bases outside the gene matches. The sequenced CDR3 bases are TGTGCCAGCAGCTTAAGGCTAGCGGGAGGTCTCAGCTCCTACAATGAG. It specifies CASSLRLAGGLSSYNE. The whole CDR3 protein is CASSLRLAGGLSSYNEQFF.

On this clone: Coverage ceases 3 residues before the CDR3 finishes, and the germline J gene fills in the end. The chain has TRBV5-6 and TRBJ2-7; 7 positions match TRBD1. The CDR3 is 15 amino acids. The V gene's germline CDR1 is SGHDT and CDR2 YYEEEE. Unmatched junction bases numbered 10, after V lost 6 bases and J lost 1 base. CDR3 DNA, as far as it was read: TGTGCCAGCACTTCTAGGGGGCATCGTTCCTACGAG. It is translated as CASTSRGHRSYE. The whole CDR3 is CASTSRGHRSYEQYF.

This clone was picked up many times. Sequencing ends 3 residues short of the CDR3 end; the germline J gene provides the rest. The V gene is TRBV5-5, the J gene TRBJ2-1, with TRBD1 matching 9 bases. V gave up 5 bases and J gave up 9 bases; unmatched junction bases: 12. The CDR3 is made up of 15 amino acids. CDR1 and CDR2 (germline): SGHKS, YYEKEE (reference sequence). The CDR3 reads CASSLGQGQGSEQFF. CDR3 DNA (partial): TGTGCCAGCAGTCTTGGACAGGGGCAGGGAAGTGAG. Looking up the rest from reference TRBV5-5 and TRBJ2-1 gives the full variable domain: DAGVTQSPTHLIKTRGQQVTLRCSPISGHKSVSWYQQVLGQGPQFIFQYYEKEERGRGNFPDRFSARQFPNYSSELNVNALLLGDSALYLCASSLGQGQGSEQFFGPGTRLTVL.

This clone has a count of ten or more. The sequence runs out 3 residues before the end of the CDR3; the remainder is reconstructed from the germline J gene. The genes are TRBV7-9 and TRBJ2-1, with TRBD2 matching over 10 bases. The CDR3 runs to 15 residues. Trimming took 6 bases from V and 8 from J; bases not matched to a gene: 10. Germline assignment: CDR1 SEHNR and CDR2 FQNEAQ (reference sequence). CDR3 DNA (partial): TGTGCCAGCAGGAACTCGGGACTAGCGAGGGATGAG. It specifies CASRNSGLARDE. The CDR3 in its entirety is CASRNSGLARDEQFF.

This clone was recorded many times. The read stops 3 residues short of the end of the CDR3; the missing end is completed from the germline J gene. The chain employs TRBV29-1 and TRBJ2-5; no clear D gene. The CDR3 contains 13 residues. The V end lost 7 bases, the J end lost 5 bases, and 17 bases lay between the germline ends. Germline CDR1 is SQVTM and CDR2 is ANQGSEA. CDR3 DNA, as far as it was read: TGCAGCGGGCAACCTACAGTGGTGGAGACC. Its protein is CSGQPTVVET. The CDR3 reads in full as CSGQPTVVETQYF.

This clone was recorded many times. The read gets to within 3 residues of the CDR3 end, and the germline J gene fills in the rest. This rearrangement joins TRBV5-6 to TRBJ2-2; D is perhaps TRBD1 (5 bases). With 4 bases removed from V and 7 bases from J, the gap between germline ends came to 8 bases. The germline V gene encodes CDR1 SGHDT and CDR2 YYEEEE. The CDR3 is 12 amino acids. The CDR3 bases that were read are TGTGCCAGCAGCCCAGGGATCGGGGAG. Its translation: CASSPGIGE. The entire CDR3 is CASSPGIGELFF.

This clone was seen ten or more times. The read falls 3 residues short of the CDR3 end, and the missing part is taken from the germline J gene. This chain uses TRBV18 with TRBJ2-7; D gene ambiguous. The germline V and J ends were trimmed by 4 bases and 0 bases, with 10 bases remaining between them. The CDR3 sequence is 14 residues long. CDR1 is KGHSH and CDR2 is LQKENI in the germline V gene. The CDR3 is CASSLYGGSYEQYF. CDR3 DNA (partial): TGTGCCAGCTCACTATACGGTGGCTCCTACGAG.

This clone appeared a few times. The CDR3 end falls 3 residues outside the read, so it is completed with the germline J gene. The V call is TRBV19, the J call TRBJ2-1; 13 nucleotides line up with TRBD2. V dropped 5 bases and J dropped 5; count of bases not matched to a gene: 6. Germline V lookup: CDR1 LNHDA, CDR2 SQIVND (reference sequence). This CDR3 spans 16 amino acids. The CDR3 bases that were read are TGTGCCAGTAGTCCCTGGGGACTAGCGGGAAACAATGAG. Protein product: CASSPWGLAGNNE. The CDR3 in full is CASSPWGLAGNNEQFF.

For this clone: The CDR3 goes on 3 residues after the read ends, and that part is filled in from the germline J gene. The genes are TRBV6-1 and TRBJ2-1; 11 bases are a match to TRBD2. CDR1 and CDR2 from the germline V gene are MNHNS and SASEGT. J was trimmed by 7 bases and V by 0 bases; bases with no gene match: 2. This CDR3 contains 15 residues. This chain's CDR3 is CASSEASSGRNEQFF. Partial CDR3 DNA: TGTGCCAGCAGTGAAGCGTCTAGCGGGAGGAATGAG.